This T cell receptor beta chain derives from a study of OX40 agonist ivuxolimab in advanced cancers. On the study more broadly: Prior anti-PD-1, anti-PD-L1 or anti-CTLA-4 therapy was allowed; less than 45% had some.

The CDR3 totals 17 residues. V trimming: 5 bases; J trimming: 0 bases; junction bases outside the gene matches: 11. CDR1 is PRHDT and CDR2 is FYEKMQ in the germline V gene (reference sequence). Cycle 7 day 1, cycle 4 day 1, and baseline were the timepoints at which blood was sampled. Data came from immunoSEQ multiplex PCR; TCRdb stores just in-frame clones and leaves some out. The table shows approximately 80,000 clones, with around 94% occurring only once. The TCR was taken from an adult with an advanced solid tumor such as melanoma, head and neck, liver or kidney cancer. The V call is TRBV13, the J call TRBJ2-7, with 9 bases fitting TRBD1. This specimen was CD4+ or CD8+ T cells sorted from blood, taken in a trial of the OX40 agonist ivuxolimab. The DNA of the CDR3 is TGTGCCAGCAGCGCCCAGGGGACAGGGCGATCCTCCTACGAGCAGTACTTC. Its protein is CASSAQGTGRSSYEQYF.